The source of this T cell receptor (beta chain) is a study of blood T cell repertoires in COVID-19. Across the whole study: Acute and convalescent COVID-19 specimens originated in the United States, Italy and Spain. Sources were T cells, B-cell-depleted T cells, or PBMCs; the material itself was cDNA or gDNA.

J was trimmed by 2 bases and V by 6 bases; bases with no gene match: 34. Germline values: CDR1 SGDLS, CDR2 YYNGEE. This CDR3 contains 24 residues. This clone occurred once. Here immunoSEQ multiplex PCR was the method, and the copy in TCRdb shows in-frame clones only, minus some. The table includes fewer than 350,000 clones, over 75% detected once. The receptor comes from a man younger than 35 with active or convalescent COVID-19. The chain recombines TRBV9 with TRBJ1-5, with 8 nucleotides matching TRBD1. The sample taken for sequencing was peripheral blood. In DNA, the CDR3 is TGTGCCAGCAAGCGAAATGTCACCGATAAAAAAAGACAGGGGCGTAGTCGAGGCAATCAGCCCCAGCATTTT. It translates to CASKRNVTDKKRQGRSRGNQPQHF.